Detailed here is one T cell receptor (beta chain). The antigen remains unidentified. Antigen-specific CD4+ T cell clonotypes were called by their expansion after viral peptide-pool culture in ViraFEST. Culture lasted over 9 days before CD4+ T cell isolation. The person's infection with SARS-CoV-2, confirmed by PCR, took place between March and December 2020. PBMC cultures contained about 2 million cells per well, about 10 IU/ml IL-2 and roughly 9.4 ug/ml peptides. Germline V gives CDR1 SGHTA, CDR2 FQGTGA. The CDR3 length is 14 residues. Trimming shortened V by 0 bases and J by 10 bases, and 13 bases separated the two germline ends. The data stem from a study of vaccination effects on CD4 cells after COVID-19. Study-level information: Both of the two convalescent patients gave a sample, one 16 days and one a week before vaccination. Study results and limitations: After vaccination, at late timepoints, clones induced by infection and by vaccine contracted markedly.

Measured with immunoSEQ multiplex PCR; TCRdb has only the in-frame clones, and not every one. The sample lists about 33,000 clones, around two thirds seen once, with 17% in the top ten. The sample consisted of CD4+ T cells from PBMCs cultured with HCoV-NL63 spike peptides, taken before COVID-19 vaccination. This receptor was taken from a human donor who had a prior SARS-CoV-2 infection. The V and J genes are TRBV7-3 and TRBJ2-1; D is possibly TRBD1 (6 bases). CDR3 in amino acids: CASSLTPKTGEQFF. The DNA of the CDR3 is TGTGCCAGCAGCTTAACGCCCAAAACAGGGGAGCAGTTCTTC.